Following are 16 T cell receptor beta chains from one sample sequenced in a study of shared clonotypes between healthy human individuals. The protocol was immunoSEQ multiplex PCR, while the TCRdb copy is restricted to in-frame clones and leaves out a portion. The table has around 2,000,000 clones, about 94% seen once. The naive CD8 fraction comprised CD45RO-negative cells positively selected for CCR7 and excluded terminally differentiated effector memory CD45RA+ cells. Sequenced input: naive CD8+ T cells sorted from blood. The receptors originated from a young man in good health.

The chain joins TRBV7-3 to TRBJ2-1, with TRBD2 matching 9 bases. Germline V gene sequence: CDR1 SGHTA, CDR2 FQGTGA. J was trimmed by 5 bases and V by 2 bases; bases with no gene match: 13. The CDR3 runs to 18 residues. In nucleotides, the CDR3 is TGTGCCAGCAGCTTATTCCGCCTTGGAGCGGGGGGCCACAATGAGCAGTTCTTC. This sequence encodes CASSLFRLGAGGHNEQFF.

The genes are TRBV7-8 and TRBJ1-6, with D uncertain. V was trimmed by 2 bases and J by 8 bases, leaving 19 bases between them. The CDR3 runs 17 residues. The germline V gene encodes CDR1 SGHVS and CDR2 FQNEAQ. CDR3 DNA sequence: TGTGCCAGCAGCTTATACGGAGGGATCTTGTACGATTCACCCCTCCACTTT. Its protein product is CASSLYGGILYDSPLHF.

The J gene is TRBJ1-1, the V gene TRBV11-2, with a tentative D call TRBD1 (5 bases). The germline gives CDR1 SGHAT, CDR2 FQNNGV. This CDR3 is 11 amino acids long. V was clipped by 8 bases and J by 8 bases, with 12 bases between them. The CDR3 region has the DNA TGTGCCAGCCGAGGGGAGACCGAAGCTTTCTTT. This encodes CASRGETEAFF.

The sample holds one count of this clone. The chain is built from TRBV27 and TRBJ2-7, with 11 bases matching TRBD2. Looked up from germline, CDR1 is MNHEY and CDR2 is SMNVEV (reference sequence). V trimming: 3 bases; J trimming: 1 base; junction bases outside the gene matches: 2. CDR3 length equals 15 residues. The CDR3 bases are TGTGCCAGCAGTTTTAGCGGGGGGGCTTCCTACGAGCAGTACTTC. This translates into CASSFSGGASYEQYF.

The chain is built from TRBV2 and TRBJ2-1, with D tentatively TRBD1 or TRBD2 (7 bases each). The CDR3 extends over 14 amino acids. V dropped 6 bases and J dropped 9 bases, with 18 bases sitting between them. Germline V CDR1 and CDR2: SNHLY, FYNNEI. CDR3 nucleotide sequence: TGTGCCAGCAGGGGAGGGGCAGGGGACAGTGAGCAGTTCTTC. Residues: CASRGGAGDSEQFF.

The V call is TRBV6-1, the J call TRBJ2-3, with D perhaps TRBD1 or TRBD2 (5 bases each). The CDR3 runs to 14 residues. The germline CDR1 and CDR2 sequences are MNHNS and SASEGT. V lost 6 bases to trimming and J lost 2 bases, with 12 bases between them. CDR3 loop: CASRGRPLTDTQYF. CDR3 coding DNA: TGTGCCAGCAGGGGACGACCTCTCACAGATACGCAGTATTTT.

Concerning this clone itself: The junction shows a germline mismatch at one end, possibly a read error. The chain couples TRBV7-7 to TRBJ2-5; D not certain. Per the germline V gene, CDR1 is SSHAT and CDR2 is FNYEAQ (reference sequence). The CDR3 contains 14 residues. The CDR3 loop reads CASSLWQGMETQYF. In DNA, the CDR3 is TGTGCTAGCAGCTTATGGCAAGGGATGGAGACCCAGTACTTC.

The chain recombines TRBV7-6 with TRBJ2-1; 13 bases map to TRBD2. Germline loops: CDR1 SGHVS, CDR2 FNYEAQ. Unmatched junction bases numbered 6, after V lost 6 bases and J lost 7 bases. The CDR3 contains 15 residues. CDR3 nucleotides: TGTGCCAGCAGTTCGACTAGCGGGAGGTTAAATGAGCAGTTCTTC. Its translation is CASSSTSGRLNEQFF.

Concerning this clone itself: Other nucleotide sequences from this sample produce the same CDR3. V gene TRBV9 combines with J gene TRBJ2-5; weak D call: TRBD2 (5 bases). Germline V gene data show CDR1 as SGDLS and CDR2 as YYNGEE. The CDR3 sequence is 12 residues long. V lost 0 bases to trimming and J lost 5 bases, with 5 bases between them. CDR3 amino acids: CASSVGGETQYF. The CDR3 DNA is TGTGCCAGCAGCGTAGGAGGGGAGACCCAGTACTTC. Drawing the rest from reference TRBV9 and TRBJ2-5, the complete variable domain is DSGVTQTPKHLITATGQRVTLRCSPRSGDLSVYWYQQSLDQGLQFLIQYYNGEERAKGNILERFSAQQFPDLHSELNLSSLELGDSALYFCASSVGGETQYFGPGTRLLVL.

As DNA, the CDR3 is TGTGCCAGCAGCTTAGCGATGTCAGGCACCCCAAAAAACATTCAGTACTTC. It is translated as CASSLAMSGTPKNIQYF. The J gene is TRBJ2-4, the V gene TRBV7-8, with no clear D. Germline V gene data show CDR1 as SGHVS and CDR2 as FQNEAQ. The CDR3 length is 17 residues. The ends were cut back, 0 bases at V and 4 bases at J, with 16 bases in the middle. Full variable domain (outside the CDR3, taken from reference TRBV7-8 and TRBJ2-4): GAGVSQSPRYKVAKRGQDVALRCDPISGHVSLFWYQQALGQGPEFLTYFQNEAQLDKSGLPSDRFFAERPEGSVSTLKIQRTQQEDSAVYLCASSLAMSGTPKNIQYFGAGTRLSVL.

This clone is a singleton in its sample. CDR3 amino acids: CASSPSGLAVQETQYF. In DNA, the CDR3 is TGCGCCAGCAGCCCCAGCGGGCTAGCGGTACAAGAGACCCAGTACTTC. This sequence joins TRBV5-1 and TRBJ2-5, with 7 bases fitting TRBD2. Per the germline V gene, CDR1 is SGHRS and CDR2 is YFSETQ. The CDR3 has 16 residues. The V and J ends lost 4 bases and 2 bases, in that order; junction bases with no gene match: 11.

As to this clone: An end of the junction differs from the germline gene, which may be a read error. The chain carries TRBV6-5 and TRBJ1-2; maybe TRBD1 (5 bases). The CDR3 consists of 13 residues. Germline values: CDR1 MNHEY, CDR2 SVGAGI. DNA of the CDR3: TGTGCCAGCACCTGGGACTCTCGGGGGGAGCGGTACTTC. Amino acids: CASTWDSRGERYF.

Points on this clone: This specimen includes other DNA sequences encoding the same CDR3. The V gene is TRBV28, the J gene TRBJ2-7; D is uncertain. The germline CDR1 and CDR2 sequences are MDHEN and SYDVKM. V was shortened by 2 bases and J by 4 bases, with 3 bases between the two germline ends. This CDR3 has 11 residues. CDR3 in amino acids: CASSLRYEQYF. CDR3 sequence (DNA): TGTGCCAGCAGTTTAAGGTACGAGCAGTACTTC.

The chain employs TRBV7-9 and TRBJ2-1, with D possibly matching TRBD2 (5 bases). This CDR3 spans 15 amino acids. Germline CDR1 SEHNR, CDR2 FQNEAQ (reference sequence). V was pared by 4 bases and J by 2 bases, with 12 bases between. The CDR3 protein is CASSSGLETYNEQFF. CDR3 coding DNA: TGTGCCAGCAGCTCCGGACTGGAGACCTACAATGAGCAGTTCTTC.

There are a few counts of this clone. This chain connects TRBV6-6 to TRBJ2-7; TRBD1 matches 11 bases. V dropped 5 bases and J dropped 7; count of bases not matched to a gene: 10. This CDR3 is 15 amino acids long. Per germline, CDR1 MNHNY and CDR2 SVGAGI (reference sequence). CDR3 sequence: CASSPRDRGSWEQYF. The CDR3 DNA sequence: TGTGCCAGCAGTCCCAGGGACAGGGGGAGTTGGGAGCAGTACTTC.

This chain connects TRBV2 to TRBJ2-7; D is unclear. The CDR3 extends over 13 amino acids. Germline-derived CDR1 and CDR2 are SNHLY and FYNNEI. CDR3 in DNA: TGTGCTACCAGTAGCCGAAGCTCCTACGAGCAGTACTTC. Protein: CATSSRSSYEQYF.